The 30 T cell receptor beta chains below were found in one sample sequenced in a study of cytomegalovirus exposure and HLA in healthy donors. The study ran its PCR with 60 Vbeta and 13 Jbeta primers. TCRdb's table, derived via immunoSEQ multiplex PCR, lists solely in-frame clones and lacks some. The top ten clones hold roughly 5.2% of a sample with around 150,000 clones, around nine tenths of them seen once. Source material: PBMCs. The receptors derive from a woman between 25 and 40 years old in good health and CMV-seronegative.

V and J are TRBV28 and TRBJ2-3; TRBD1 aligns across 7 bases. Germline assignment: CDR1 MDHEN and CDR2 SYDVKM. The CDR3 sequence is 15 residues long. J gave up 2 bases and V 7 bases, and 9 bases lay outside the gene matches. The CDR3 here is CASTGTATSTDTQYF. Written as DNA, the CDR3 is TGTGCCAGCACGGGGACAGCTACATCCACAGATACGCAGTATTTT.

V is TRBV25-1 and J is TRBJ2-1; D not certain. The CDR3 has 16 amino acids. Germline V CDR1 and CDR2: MGHDK, SYGVNS. The V gene lost 5 bases and the J gene lost 0 bases, with 14 bases spanning the gap. DNA for the CDR3: TGTGCCAGCAGTCAAATGCGCTTGAGCTCCTACAATGAGCAGTTCTTC. It encodes CASSQMRLSSYNEQFF.

This clone is a singleton in its sample. The gene calls are TRBV9 and TRBJ2-3, with D perhaps TRBD2 (5 bases). The CDR3 consists of 13 residues. Germline V gives CDR1 SGDLS, CDR2 YYNGEE. V dropped 1 base and J dropped 4 bases, with 7 bases sitting between them. The CDR3 region is CASSVFSADTQYF. The CDR3 DNA follows: TGTGCCAGCAGCGTATTTAGCGCAGATACGCAGTATTTT.

V and J are TRBV4-1 and TRBJ2-5; 10 bases are a match to TRBD2. Germline-derived CDR1 and CDR2 are MGHRA and YSYEKL. The V and J ends lost 1 base and 5 bases, in that order; junction bases with no gene match: 10. The length of the CDR3 is 17 residues. This CDR3 is CASSQVGSGRAEETQYF. The CDR3, as DNA: TGCGCCAGCAGCCAAGTTGGGAGCGGGAGGGCCGAGGAGACCCAGTACTTC.

This rearrangement joins TRBV6-5 to TRBJ1-1; a weak D match, TRBD1 (5 bases). Trimming took off 0 bases at V and 8 bases at J, with 16 bases between the two ends. Germline V gene sequence: CDR1 MNHEY, CDR2 SVGAGI. This CDR3 comprises 15 residues. CDR3 bases: TGTGCCAGCAGTTACTCGAACCCCGGTTCAGGGGAAGCTTTCTTT. This gives the protein CASSYSNPGSGEAFF.

The genes are TRBV18 and TRBJ1-4; TRBD1 matches 12 bases. Germline values: CDR1 KGHSH, CDR2 LQKENI. The CDR3 has 15 amino acids. The J segment lost 8 bases and the V segment lost 4 bases, leaving 5 bases of the junction unmatched. The DNA of the CDR3 is TGTGCCAGCTCACGACCGGGACAGGGGGCGGAAAAACTGTTTTTT. Residues: CASSRPGQGAEKLFF.

The gene calls are TRBV2 and TRBJ2-7, with 7 positions matching TRBD1. Trimming took 7 bases from V and 2 from J; bases not matched to a gene: 8. Germline-derived CDR1 and CDR2 are SNHLY and FYNNEI. This CDR3 region has 14 residues. The CDR3 nucleotides are TGTGCCAGCAACTACTATACAGGGGCCTACGAGCAGTACTTC. Translated, it gives CASNYYTGAYEQYF.

The chain combines TRBV5-1 with TRBJ1-1; 8 bases match TRBD1. The CDR3 contains 14 residues. V dropped 2 bases and J dropped 11; count of bases not matched to a gene: 11. CDR1 is SGHRS, CDR2 YFSETQ, per germline. CDR3 sequence (DNA): TGCGCCAGCAGCTTAGAGATGGCAGGGGGCACGGCTTTCTTT. Amino acids: CASSLEMAGGTAFF.

This clone was picked up one time. V usage is TRBV6-5 and J usage is TRBJ2-7; 7 nucleotides agree with TRBD1. Losses at the gene ends were 5 bases for V and 4 bases for J; bases not matched to a gene: 11. Germline V gives CDR1 MNHEY, CDR2 SVGAGI. This CDR3 contains 15 residues. CDR3 sequence reads: CASSHRDRVLYEQYF. The CDR3 DNA sequence: TGTGCCAGCAGTCACCGAGACAGGGTACTTTACGAGCAGTACTTC.

The rearrangement uses TRBV14 and TRBJ2-4; a possible D gene is TRBD2 (5 bases). Germline lookup yields CDR1 SGHDN and CDR2 FVKESK. V lost 0 bases, J lost 8 bases, and 17 bases lay in between. The CDR3 runs to 16 residues. The CDR3 loop is CASSQDRYGEPHIQYF. The CDR3 DNA is TGTGCCAGCAGCCAAGATCGCTACGGGGAACCCCACATTCAGTACTTC.

The chain has TRBV7-9 and TRBJ1-1; TRBD1 might be the D (6 bases). Germline CDR1 and CDR2: SEHNR and FQNEAQ (reference sequence). The V end lost 3 bases, the J end lost 2 bases, and 10 bases lay between the germline ends. The CDR3 runs to 14 residues. CDR3 residues: CASSLGTHNTEAFF. As DNA, the CDR3 is TGTGCCAGCAGCTTGGGGACACACAACACTGAAGCTTTCTTT. Together with reference TRBV7-9 and TRBJ1-1, the CDR3 gives the full variable domain: DTGVSQNPRHKITKRGQNVTFRCDPISEHNRLYWYRQTLGQGPEFLTYFQNEAQLEKSRLLSDRFSAERPKGSFSTLEIQRTEQGDSAMYLCASSLGTHNTEAFFGQGTRLTVV.

This chain links TRBV19 with TRBJ2-1; D remains ambiguous. CDR3 length: 14 residues. Trimming shortened V by 1 base and J by 4 bases, and 8 bases separated the two germline ends. Germline V CDR1 and CDR2: LNHDA, SQIVND (reference sequence). As DNA, the CDR3 is TGTGCCAGTAGTATAGGTACTACGTACAATGAGCAGTTCTTC. It encodes CASSIGTTYNEQFF.

The V gene is TRBV5-1, the J gene TRBJ2-2; the match to TRBD2 covers 15 bases. The germline gives CDR1 SGHRS, CDR2 YFSETQ. V gave up 7 bases and J gave up 1 base; unmatched junction bases: 14. The CDR3 loop spans 20 amino acids. In DNA, the CDR3 is TGCGCCAGCCGCCCGGGGACTAGCGGGGGGAGGACTTGGAACACCGGGGAGCTGTTTTTT. This sequence encodes CASRPGTSGGRTWNTGELFF.

The rearrangement uses TRBV28 and TRBJ2-7, with 8 bases identical to TRBD1. The germline V gene encodes CDR1 MDHEN and CDR2 SYDVKM. The CDR3 runs 14 residues. V was pared by 5 bases and J by 3 bases, with 6 bases of the junction left unmatched. The CDR3 loop reads CASSHRGKDYEQYF. In DNA form, the CDR3 reads TGTGCCAGCAGTCACAGGGGGAAGGACTACGAGCAGTACTTC. Full variable domain (rest looked up from reference TRBV28 and TRBJ2-7): DVKVTQSSRYLVKRTGEKVFLECVQDMDHENMFWYRQDPGLGLRLIYFSYDVKMKEKGDIPEGYSVSREKKERFSLILESASTNQTSMYLCASSHRGKDYEQYFGPGTRLTVT.

This clone was seen only once. The V call is TRBV15, the J call TRBJ2-7; possible D gene TRBD2, 6 bases. The CDR3 contains 15 residues. V lost 0 bases to trimming and J lost 6 bases, with 15 bases between them. Germline V gene data show CDR1 as LNHNV and CDR2 as YYDKDF (reference sequence). The CDR3 sequence: CATSRDQGGGSEQYF. Written as DNA, the CDR3 is TGTGCCACCAGCAGAGATCAGGGAGGAGGCAGCGAGCAGTACTTC.

This chain uses TRBV28 with TRBJ1-1, with 9 bases lining up with TRBD1. Germline V gene data show CDR1 as MDHEN and CDR2 as SYDVKM. V was clipped by 4 bases and J by 1 base; unmatched bases: 7. The CDR3 has 16 residues. The CDR3 sequence is CASSSYYRGQNTEAFF. The CDR3 region has the DNA TGTGCCAGCAGTTCCTACTACAGGGGGCAGAACACTGAAGCTTTCTTT.

The chain uses TRBV5-1 and TRBJ2-5, with D uncertain. The J call may be in error: the DNA end matches TRBJ2-7 better. The length of the CDR3 is 13 residues. Germline-derived CDR1 and CDR2 are SGHRS and YFSETQ. In DNA form, the CDR3 reads TGCGCCAGCAGCGGAGCTTCCCTCTACGAGCAGTACTTC. This encodes CASSGASLYEQYF.

This chain links TRBV7-2 with TRBJ2-6; TRBD1 agrees at 10 bases. This CDR3 region has 19 residues. Germline CDR1 is SGHTA and CDR2 is FQGNSA. Trimming took 3 bases from V and 3 from J; bases not matched to a gene: 11. The CDR3 spells CASSLGLTGGAFGANVLTF. Here the CDR3 DNA reads TGTGCCAGCAGCTTGGGCTTGACAGGGGGCGCCTTTGGGGCCAACGTCCTGACTTTC. Full variable domain (remainder filled in from reference TRBV7-2 and TRBJ2-6): GAGVSQSPSNKVTEKGKDVELRCDPISGHTALYWYRQSLGQGLEFLIYFQGNSAPDKSGLPSDRFSAERTGGSVSTLTIQRTQQEDSAVYLCASSLGLTGGAFGANVLTFGAGSRLTVL.

The chain has TRBV23-1 and TRBJ2-3, with 7 bases identical to TRBD1. TRBV23-1 counts as an open reading frame of uncertain function. CDR3 length equals 16 residues. J gave up 6 bases and V 1 base, and 10 bases lay outside the gene matches. This chain's CDR3 is CASSQLGTANPDTQYF. The CDR3 DNA reads as TGCGCCAGCAGTCAATTAGGGACAGCCAACCCGGATACGCAGTATTTT.

The rearrangement links TRBV19 to TRBJ2-2; 8 nucleotides line up with TRBD1. Germline V gene lookup returns CDR1 LNHDA and CDR2 SQIVND (reference sequence). The V segment lost 1 base and the J segment 5 bases; nucleotides outside the gene matches: 9. The CDR3 loop spans 17 amino acids. The DNA for the CDR3 is TGTGCCAGTAGTATAGGAACCAGGGGGCTAAGTACCGGGGAGCTGTTTTTT. Encoded protein: CASSIGTRGLSTGELFF.

The rearrangement joins TRBV4-1 to TRBJ1-1, with 9 bases lining up with TRBD1. V trimming: 1 base; J trimming: 4 bases; junction bases outside the gene matches: 4. This CDR3 spans 15 amino acids. Germline V gives CDR1 MGHRA, CDR2 YSYEKL. CDR3 DNA: TGCGCCAGCAGCCAAGCGGACAGGGGAGGCACTGAAGCTTTCTTT. It yields the protein CASSQADRGGTEAFF.

This chain links TRBV19 with TRBJ2-3, with D possibly matching TRBD1 (6 bases). The CDR3 has 14 residues. Trimming took off 6 bases at V and 2 bases at J, with 12 bases between the two ends. CDR1 is LNHDA, CDR2 SQIVND, per germline (reference sequence). The DNA of the CDR3 is TGTGCCAGTAGAGCAGGGGAACCCACAGATACGCAGTATTTT. Protein: CASRAGEPTDTQYF.

The chain couples TRBV9 to TRBJ2-3, with a weak D call TRBD2 (5 bases). Germline CDR1 SGDLS, CDR2 YYNGEE. V dropped 0 bases and J dropped 0 bases, with 11 bases sitting between them. This CDR3 has 16 residues. This chain's CDR3 is CASSVAAGLSTDTQYF. In nucleotides, the CDR3 is TGTGCCAGCAGCGTAGCTGCAGGACTTAGCACAGATACGCAGTATTTT.

V gene TRBV4-3 combines with J gene TRBJ2-2, with 8 bases aligning to TRBD2. Looked up from germline, CDR1 is LGHNA and CDR2 is YSLEER. V shed 0 bases and J 5 bases; nucleotides not matched to a gene: 5. CDR3 size: 16 residues. The CDR3 sequence: CASSQDRRGGTGELFF. The CDR3 DNA sequence: TGCGCCAGCAGCCAAGATAGACGCGGGGGGACCGGGGAGCTGTTTTTT.

The chain links TRBV25-1 to TRBJ1-1; unclear D gene. The CDR3 is 12 residues long. Germline assignment: CDR1 MGHDK and CDR2 SYGVNS. V was pared by 2 bases and J by 2 bases, with 3 bases between. CDR3 nucleotides: TGTGCCAGCAGTGAAATAAACACTGAAGCTTTCTTT. Amino acid sequence: CASSEINTEAFF.

This clone was detected once. Sequence at one end of the junction differs from germline and may be a read error. The rearrangement uses TRBV7-9 and TRBJ1-5; D gene unclear. CDR1 and CDR2 from the germline V gene are SEHNR and FQNEAQ (reference sequence). The CDR3 contains 15 residues. The CDR3 DNA reads TGTTCCAGCAGCTCCGATACACATTTCGATCAGCCCCAGCATTTT. Its protein product is CSSSSDTHFDQPQHF.

The chain has TRBV10-3 and TRBJ1-6, with 7 positions matching TRBD1. Germline trimming cut 4 bases from V and 7 bases from J; bases unmatched to any gene: 4. Germline V gene data show CDR1 as ENHRY and CDR2 as SYGVKD. The CDR3 sequence is 14 residues long. The CDR3 DNA reads as TGTGCCATCAGTGGGACAGGCCTGAATTCACCCCTCCACTTT. This sequence encodes CAISGTGLNSPLHF.

The rearrangement joins TRBV28 to TRBJ1-5; TRBD1 matches at 10 bases. Germline V gives CDR1 MDHEN, CDR2 SYDVKM. CDR3 length: 16 residues. V was pared by 2 bases and J by 7 bases, with 8 bases of the junction left unmatched. The CDR3 protein is CASSLPGQGRYQPQHF. DNA of the CDR3: TGTGCCAGCAGTTTACCGGGACAGGGGAGATACCAGCCCCAGCATTTT.

The chain combines TRBV18 with TRBJ2-1; a possible D gene is TRBD1 (6 bases). CDR1 is KGHSH, CDR2 LQKENI, per germline. V lost 2 bases to trimming and J lost 12 bases, with 17 bases between them. The CDR3 has 14 amino acids. The CDR3: CASSPGTHPSVQFF. CDR3 sequence (DNA): TGTGCCAGCTCACCAGGGACACACCCCTCGGTGCAGTTCTTC.

This chain uses TRBV7-2 with TRBJ2-1; no definite D call. V shed 5 bases and J shed 4 bases, with 12 bases lying between them. Germline CDR1 SGHTA, CDR2 FQGNSA. The CDR3 spans 14 residues. The CDR3 loop reads CASSRTPGYNEQFF. The DNA for the CDR3 is TGTGCCAGCAGCCGCACACCGGGTTACAATGAGCAGTTCTTC.